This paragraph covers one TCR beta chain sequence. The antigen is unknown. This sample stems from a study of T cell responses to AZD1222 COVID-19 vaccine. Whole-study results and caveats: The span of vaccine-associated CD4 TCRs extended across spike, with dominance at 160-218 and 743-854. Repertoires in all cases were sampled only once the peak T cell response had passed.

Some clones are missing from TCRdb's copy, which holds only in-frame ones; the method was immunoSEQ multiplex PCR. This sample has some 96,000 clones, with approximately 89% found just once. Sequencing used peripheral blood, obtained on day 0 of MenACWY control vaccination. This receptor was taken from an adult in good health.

The CDR3: CASKWGIAYNEQFF. CDR3 sequence (DNA): TGTGCCAGCAAGTGGGGGATCGCCTACAATGAGCAGTTCTTC. The chain combines TRBV28 with TRBJ2-1; D may match TRBD1 or TRBD2 (5 bases each). V gave up 7 bases and J gave up 2 bases, with 12 bases separating them. The V gene's germline CDR1 is MDHEN and CDR2 SYDVKM. CDR3 size: 14 residues.